These 4 T cell receptor beta chains originate from one sample sequenced in a study of CD8 T cells in ankylosing spondylitis. TCRdb used MiXCR to reprocess the 5' RACE reads, holding one entry per CDR3 protein. The table shows fewer than 130,000 distinct CDR3 sequences, with 24% occurring only once. The sequenced material came from synovial fluid, either unsorted or a sorted T cell fraction (not recorded which). The receptors derive from a male donor with ankylosing spondylitis.

This clonotype was seen only a few times. J is TRBJ2-1 and V is TRBV11-1, with a possible D match to TRBD2 (6 bases). This CDR3 region has 18 residues. With 5 bases removed from V and 1 base from J, the gap between germline ends came to 21 bases. Germline-derived CDR1 and CDR2 are SGHAT and FQDESV (reference sequence). CDR3 sequence reads: CASSKTATGVGSYNEQFF. For the CDR3, the DNA is TGTGCCAGCAGCAAGACGGCCACGGGAGTCGGGTCCTACAATGAGCAGTTCTTC.

This chain uses TRBV20-1 with TRBJ1-5, with a possible D match to TRBD1 (6 bases). Germline V gives CDR1 DFQATT, CDR2 SNEGSKA (reference sequence). V was cut by 4 bases and J by 1 base, with 17 bases left in between. The CDR3 totals 16 residues. This chain's CDR3 is CSATLLGGASNQPQHF. In nucleotides, the CDR3 is TGCAGTGCTACTTTATTGGGGGGCGCGAGCAATCAGCCCCAGCATTTT.

This clonotype was detected a few times. The chain employs TRBV5-1 and TRBJ2-7; the match to TRBD1 covers 7 bases. This CDR3 spans 16 amino acids. Germline-derived CDR1 and CDR2 are SGHRS and YFSETQ. Trimming removed 0 bases from V and 7 bases from J; junction bases left unmatched: 13. The CDR3 here is CASSLVPSGTVSEQYF. CDR3 DNA sequence: TGCGCCAGCAGCTTGGTCCCCTCCGGGACAGTGAGTGAGCAGTACTTC.

A few counts support this clonotype. CDR3 in DNA: TGTGCCAGCAGTTACTCGATAAACACTGAAGCTTTCTTT. As protein: CASSYSINTEAFF. The chain links TRBV6-6 to TRBJ1-1; D gene uncertain. Germline V CDR1 and CDR2: MNHNY, SVGAGI (reference sequence). This CDR3 is built from 13 residues. V shed 0 bases and J shed 2 bases, with 4 bases lying between them.